This TCR beta chain was retrieved from a study of early T cells in non-severe SARS-CoV-2 infection. Study overall: Whole-blood bulk RNA, unsorted, was sequenced, and chains were unpaired. Findings of the study overall: There was a bias toward anti-spike CD8 responses in VDJdb matching, which missed private and CD4 specificities.

Unmatched junction bases numbered 11, after V lost 0 bases and J lost 9 bases. CDR3 size: 15 residues. The germline gives CDR1 SGDLS, CDR2 YYNGEE. This clonotype was counted only a few times. Its antigen is undetermined. TCRdb recomputed calls from the 5' RACE reads with MiXCR, one row per CDR3 protein. The data show roughly 80,000 distinct CDR3 sequences, roughly 13% seen once. The chain links TRBV9 to TRBJ2-5; 7 bases fit TRBD2. The sequence was obtained from an adult who was a healthcare worker with PCR-confirmed SARS-CoV-2 infection or an uninfected control (not recorded which). Sequenced: whole blood. The CDR3 here is CASSVGGGAAGSQYF. CDR3 nucleotides: TGTGCCAGCAGCGTAGGAGGAGGGGCAGCGGGATCCCAGTACTTC.